This T cell receptor beta chain was sequenced for a study of T cell repertoires in cytomegalovirus infection. This clonotype has just a few counts. One entry per CDR3 protein results from TCRdb running MiXCR on the reads. This sample has about 200,000 distinct CDR3 sequences; about a tenth occur once, and the top ten carry approximately 4.3%. J gave up 4 bases and V 6 bases, and 5 bases lay outside the gene matches. Looked up from germline, CDR1 is MNHEY and CDR2 is SVGEGT. This CDR3 has 15 amino acids. Sequenced sample: PBMCs. This TCR came from a human donor in good health (CMV status not recorded). Some clones in this sample may be carry-over from other donors' samples. V is TRBV6-2 or TRBV6-3 and J is TRBJ2-1, with TRBD2 matching over 11 bases. The CDR3 reads CASRPLAGVYNEQFF. The DNA for the CDR3 is TGTGCCAGCAGACCACTAGCGGGAGTTTACAATGAGCAGTTCTTC.